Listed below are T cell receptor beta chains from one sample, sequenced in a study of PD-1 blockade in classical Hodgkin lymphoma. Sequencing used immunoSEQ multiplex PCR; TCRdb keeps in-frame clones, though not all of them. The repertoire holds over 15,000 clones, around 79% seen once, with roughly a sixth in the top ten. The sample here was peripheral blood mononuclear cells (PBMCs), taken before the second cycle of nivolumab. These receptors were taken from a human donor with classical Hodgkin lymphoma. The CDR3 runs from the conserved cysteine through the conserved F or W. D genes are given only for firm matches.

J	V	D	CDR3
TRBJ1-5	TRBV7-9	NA	CASSLSNSNQPQHF
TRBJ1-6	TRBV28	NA	CASSVRGTNSPLHF
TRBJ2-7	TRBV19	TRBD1	CASSMRDRGIHEQYF
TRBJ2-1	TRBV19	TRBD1	CASNRGQSSNEQFF
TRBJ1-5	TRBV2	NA	CASSEAKNHRPGGQPQHF
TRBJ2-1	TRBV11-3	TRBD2	CASSLELGQREYSHNEQFF
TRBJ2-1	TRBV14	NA	CASSQKPSSASSYNEQFF
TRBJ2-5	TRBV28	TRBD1	CASSPNDRAGQETQYF
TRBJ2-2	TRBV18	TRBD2	CASSLGLAVNTGELFF
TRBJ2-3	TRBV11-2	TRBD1	CASSARTGTSTDTQYF
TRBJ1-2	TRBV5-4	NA	CASSSWDVKGYTF
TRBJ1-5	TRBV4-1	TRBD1	CASSQALTGGGLQPQHF
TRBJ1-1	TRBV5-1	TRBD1	CASSSQGRDTEAFF
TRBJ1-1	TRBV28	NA	CASSLTRGGLGEAFF
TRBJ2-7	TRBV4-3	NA	CASSSQAGTSLEQYF
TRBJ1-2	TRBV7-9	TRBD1	CASSLSDRVPYGYTF
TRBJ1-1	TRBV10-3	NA	CASGLGNTEAFF
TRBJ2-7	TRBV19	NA	CASSISFGQYAPYEQYF
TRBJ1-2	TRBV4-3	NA	CASSPPGREAGYTF
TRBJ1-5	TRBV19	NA	CAASKGYRQPQHF
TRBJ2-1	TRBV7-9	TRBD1	CASSLGRGRGNEQFF
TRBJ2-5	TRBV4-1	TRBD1	CASSQAEYTGASGTQYF
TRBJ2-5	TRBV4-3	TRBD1	CASSRGSSGTGSETQYF
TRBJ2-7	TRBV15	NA	CATSSPGLPTSYEQYF
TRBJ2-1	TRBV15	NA	CATSEGTGPYNEQFF
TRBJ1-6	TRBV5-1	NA	CASSILTPPSNLSPLHF
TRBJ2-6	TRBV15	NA	CATSRNTVSGANVLTF
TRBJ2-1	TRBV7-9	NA	CASSYFGGAYNEQFF
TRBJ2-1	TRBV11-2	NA	CASSLGQNNEQFF
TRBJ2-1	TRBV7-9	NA	CASSLGTGEQFF
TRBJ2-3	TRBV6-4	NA	CASSADGSTDTQYF
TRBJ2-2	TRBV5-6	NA	CASRRTGRGGELFF
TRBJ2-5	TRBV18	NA	CASSRWQGQETQYF
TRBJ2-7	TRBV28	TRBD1	CASSLWGDRVVHDF
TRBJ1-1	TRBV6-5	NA	CASSYMNTEAFF
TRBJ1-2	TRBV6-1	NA	CASSEGGAGSRYGYTF
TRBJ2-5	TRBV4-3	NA	CASSQGHGGGETQYF
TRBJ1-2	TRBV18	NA	CASSPDAGTPGYTF
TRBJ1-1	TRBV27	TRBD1	CASRKGQGGYTEAFF
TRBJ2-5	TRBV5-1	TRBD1	CASSEGQGVTQYF
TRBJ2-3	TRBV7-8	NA	CASSPDLGGRFTDTQYF